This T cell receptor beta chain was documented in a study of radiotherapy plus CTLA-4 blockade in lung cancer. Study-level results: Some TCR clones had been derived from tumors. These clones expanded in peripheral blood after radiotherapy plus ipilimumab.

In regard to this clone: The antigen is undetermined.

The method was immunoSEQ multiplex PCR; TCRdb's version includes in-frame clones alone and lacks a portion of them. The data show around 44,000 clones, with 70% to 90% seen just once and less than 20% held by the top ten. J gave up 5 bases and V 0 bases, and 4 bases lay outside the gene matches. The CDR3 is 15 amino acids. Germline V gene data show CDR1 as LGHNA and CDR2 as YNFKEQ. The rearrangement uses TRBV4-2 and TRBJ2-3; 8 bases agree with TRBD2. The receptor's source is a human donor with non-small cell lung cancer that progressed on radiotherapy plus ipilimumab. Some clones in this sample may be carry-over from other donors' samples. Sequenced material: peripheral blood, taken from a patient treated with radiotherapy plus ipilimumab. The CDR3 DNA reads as TGTGCCAGCAGCCAAGATCGGGGGGGGGAAGATACGCAGTATTTT. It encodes CASSQDRGGEDTQYF.